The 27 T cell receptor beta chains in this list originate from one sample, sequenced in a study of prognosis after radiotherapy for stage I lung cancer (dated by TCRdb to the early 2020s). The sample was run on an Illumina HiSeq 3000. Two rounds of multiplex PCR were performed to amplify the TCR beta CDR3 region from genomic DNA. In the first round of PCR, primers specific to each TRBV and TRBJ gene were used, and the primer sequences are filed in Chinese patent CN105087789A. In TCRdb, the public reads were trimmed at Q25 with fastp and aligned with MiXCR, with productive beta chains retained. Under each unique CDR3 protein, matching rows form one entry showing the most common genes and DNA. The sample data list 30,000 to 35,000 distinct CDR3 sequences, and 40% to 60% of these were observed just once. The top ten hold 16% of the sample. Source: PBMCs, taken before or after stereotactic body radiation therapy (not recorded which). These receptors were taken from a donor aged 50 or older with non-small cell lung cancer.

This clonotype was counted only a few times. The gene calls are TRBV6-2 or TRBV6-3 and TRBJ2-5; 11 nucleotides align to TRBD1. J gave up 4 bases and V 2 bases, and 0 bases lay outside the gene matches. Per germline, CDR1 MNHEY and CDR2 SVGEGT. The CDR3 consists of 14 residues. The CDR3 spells CASSYGTGGETQYF. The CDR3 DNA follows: TGTGCCAGCAGTTACGGGACAGGGGGAGAGACCCAGTACTTC.

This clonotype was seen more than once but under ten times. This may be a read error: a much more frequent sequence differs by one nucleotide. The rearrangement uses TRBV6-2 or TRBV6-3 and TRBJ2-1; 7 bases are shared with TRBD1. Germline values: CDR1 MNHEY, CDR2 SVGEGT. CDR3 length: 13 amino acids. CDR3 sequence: CASGSRGLNQQFF. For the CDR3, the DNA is TGTGCCAGTGGGTCGAGGGGGCTCAATCAGCAGTTCTTC.

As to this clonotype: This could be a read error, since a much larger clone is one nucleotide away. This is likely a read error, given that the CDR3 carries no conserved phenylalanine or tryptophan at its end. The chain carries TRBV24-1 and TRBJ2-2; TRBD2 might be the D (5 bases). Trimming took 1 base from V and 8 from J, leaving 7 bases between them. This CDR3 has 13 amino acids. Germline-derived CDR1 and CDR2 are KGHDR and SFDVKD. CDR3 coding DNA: TGTGCCACCAGTGATTTTTCGGGAGGGGAGCTGTTTTCT. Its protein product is CATSDFSGGELFS.

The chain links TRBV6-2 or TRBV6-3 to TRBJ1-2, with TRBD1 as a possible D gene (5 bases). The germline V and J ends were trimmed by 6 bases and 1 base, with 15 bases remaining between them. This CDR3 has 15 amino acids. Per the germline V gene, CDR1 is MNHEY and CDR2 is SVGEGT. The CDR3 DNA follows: TGTGCCAGCAGAGACTACAGGTGTATTAACTATGGCTACACCTTC. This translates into CASRDYRCINYGYTF.

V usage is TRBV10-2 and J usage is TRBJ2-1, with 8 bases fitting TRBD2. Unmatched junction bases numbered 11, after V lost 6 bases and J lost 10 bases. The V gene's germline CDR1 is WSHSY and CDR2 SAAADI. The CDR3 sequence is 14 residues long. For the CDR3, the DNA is TGCGCCAGCAGCCCAACTAGCGGTTTGGAAGAGCAGTTCTTC. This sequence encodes CASSPTSGLEEQFF.

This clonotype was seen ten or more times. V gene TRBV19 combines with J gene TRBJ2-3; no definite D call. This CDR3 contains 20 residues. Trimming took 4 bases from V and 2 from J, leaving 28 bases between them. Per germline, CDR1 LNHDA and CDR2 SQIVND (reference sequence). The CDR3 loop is CASSTRWARDGGRFTDTQYF. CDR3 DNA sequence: TGTGCCAGTAGTACGAGATGGGCTAGGGATGGCGGCCGCTTCACAGATACGCAGTATTTT.

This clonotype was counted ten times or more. CDR3 coding DNA: TGTGCCAGCAGCCAAGAACCCTCCCCGGACAGGCTCTACGAGCAGTACTTC. Its translation: CASSQEPSPDRLYEQYF. This rearrangement joins TRBV4-2 to TRBJ2-7; 7 nucleotides line up with TRBD1. The CDR3 extends over 17 amino acids. Germline V gene data show CDR1 as LGHNA and CDR2 as YNFKEQ. V shed 0 bases, J shed 3 bases, and the junction held 11 bases outside the gene matches.

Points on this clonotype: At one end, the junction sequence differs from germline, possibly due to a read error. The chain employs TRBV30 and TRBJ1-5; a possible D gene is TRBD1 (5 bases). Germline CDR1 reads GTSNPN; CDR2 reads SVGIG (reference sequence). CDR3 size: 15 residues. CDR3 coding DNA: TGTGCCTGGAGTGTAGGGACGGGTCGCAATCAGCCCCATCATTTT. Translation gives CAWSVGTGRNQPHHF.

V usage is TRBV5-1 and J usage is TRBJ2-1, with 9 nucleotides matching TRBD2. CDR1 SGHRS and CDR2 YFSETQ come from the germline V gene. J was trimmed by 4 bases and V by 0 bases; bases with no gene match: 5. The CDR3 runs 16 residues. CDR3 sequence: CASSLGLAGKYNEQFF. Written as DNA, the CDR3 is TGCGCCAGCAGCTTGGGGCTAGCGGGAAAGTACAATGAGCAGTTCTTC. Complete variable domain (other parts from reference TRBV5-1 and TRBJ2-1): KAGVTQTPRYLIKTRGQQVTLSCSPISGHRSVSWYQQTPGQGLQFLFEYFSETQRNKGNFPGRFSGRQFSNSRSEMNVSTLELGDSALYLCASSLGLAGKYNEQFFGPGTRLTVL.

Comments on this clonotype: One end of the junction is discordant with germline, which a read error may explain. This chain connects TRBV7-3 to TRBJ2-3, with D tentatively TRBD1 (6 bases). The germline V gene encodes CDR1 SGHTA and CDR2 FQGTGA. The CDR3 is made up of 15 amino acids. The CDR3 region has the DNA TGTGCCAGTAGCCTCACCCCGGGACACCCCGATAAGCAGTATTTT. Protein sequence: CASSLTPGHPDKQYF.

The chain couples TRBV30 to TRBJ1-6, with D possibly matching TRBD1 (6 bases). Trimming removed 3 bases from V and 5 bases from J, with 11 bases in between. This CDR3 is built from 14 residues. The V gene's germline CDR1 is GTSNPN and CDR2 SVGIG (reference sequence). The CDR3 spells CAWRGQSNNSPLHF. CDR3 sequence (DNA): TGTGCCTGGAGGGGACAATCAAATAATTCACCCCTCCACTTT. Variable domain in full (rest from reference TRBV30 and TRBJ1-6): SQTIHQWPATLVQPVGSPLSLECTVEGTSNPNLYWYRQAAGRGLQLLFYSVGIGQISSEVPQNLSASRPQDRQFILSSKKLLLSDSGFYLCAWRGQSNNSPLHFGNGTRLTVT.

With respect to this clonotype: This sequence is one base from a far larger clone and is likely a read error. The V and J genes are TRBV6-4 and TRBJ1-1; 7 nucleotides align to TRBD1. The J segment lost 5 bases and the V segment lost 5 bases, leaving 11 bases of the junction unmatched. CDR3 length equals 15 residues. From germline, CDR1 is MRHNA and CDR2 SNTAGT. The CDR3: CASSKQGPRGTEAFF. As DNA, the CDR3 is TGTGCCAGCAGTAAACAGGGGCCTCGAGGGACTGAAGCTTTCTTT.

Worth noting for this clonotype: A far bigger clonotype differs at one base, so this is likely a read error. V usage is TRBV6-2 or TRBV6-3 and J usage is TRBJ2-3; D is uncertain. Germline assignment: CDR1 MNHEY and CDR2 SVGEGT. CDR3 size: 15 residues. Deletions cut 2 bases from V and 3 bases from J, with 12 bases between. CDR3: CASSYRPGLTDTQYF. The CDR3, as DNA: TGTGCCAGCAGTTACCGTCCCGGGTTGACAGATACGCAGTATTTT.

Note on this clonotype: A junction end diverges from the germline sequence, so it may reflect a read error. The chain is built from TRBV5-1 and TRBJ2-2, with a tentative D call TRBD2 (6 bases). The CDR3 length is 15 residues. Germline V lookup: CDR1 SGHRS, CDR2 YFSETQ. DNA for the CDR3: TGCGCCAGCAGCTTATCGGGAGTAGAAACCGGGGAGCCGTTTTTT. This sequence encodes CASSLSGVETGEPFF.

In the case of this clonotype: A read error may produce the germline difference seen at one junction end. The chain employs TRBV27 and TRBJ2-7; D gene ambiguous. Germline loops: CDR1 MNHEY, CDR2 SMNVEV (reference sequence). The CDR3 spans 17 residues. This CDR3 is CASPFKVKVFDSYEKYF. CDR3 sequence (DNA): TGTGCCAGCCCTTTCAAAGTTAAGGTATTCGACTCCTACGAGAAGTACTTC.

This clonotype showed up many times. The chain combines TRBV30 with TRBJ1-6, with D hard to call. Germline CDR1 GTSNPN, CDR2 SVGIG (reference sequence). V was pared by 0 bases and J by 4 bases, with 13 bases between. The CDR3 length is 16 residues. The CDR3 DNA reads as TGTGCCTGGAGTGTCGGTCCGGCGGCTTATAATTCACCCCTCCACTTT. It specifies CAWSVGPAAYNSPLHF.

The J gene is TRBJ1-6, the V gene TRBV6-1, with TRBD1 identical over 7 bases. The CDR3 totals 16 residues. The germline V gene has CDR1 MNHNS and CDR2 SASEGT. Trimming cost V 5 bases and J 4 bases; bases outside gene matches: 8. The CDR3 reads CASSPGQARYNSPLHF. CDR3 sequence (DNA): TGTGCCAGCAGTCCCGGACAGGCCCGTTATAATTCACCCCTCCACTTT.

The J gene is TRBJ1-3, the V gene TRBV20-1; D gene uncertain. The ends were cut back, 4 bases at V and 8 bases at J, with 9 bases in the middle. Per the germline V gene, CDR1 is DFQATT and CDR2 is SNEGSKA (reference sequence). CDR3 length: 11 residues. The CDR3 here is CSATLGDTIYF. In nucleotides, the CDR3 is TGCAGTGCTACTCTCGGGGACACCATATATTTT.

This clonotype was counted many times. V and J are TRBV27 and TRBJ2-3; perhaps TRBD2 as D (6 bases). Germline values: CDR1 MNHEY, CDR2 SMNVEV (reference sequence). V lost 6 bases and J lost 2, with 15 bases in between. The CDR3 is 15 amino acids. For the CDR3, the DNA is TGTGCCAGCAGGTCCTTACTAGCCGTCACAGATACGCAGTATTTT. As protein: CASRSLLAVTDTQYF.

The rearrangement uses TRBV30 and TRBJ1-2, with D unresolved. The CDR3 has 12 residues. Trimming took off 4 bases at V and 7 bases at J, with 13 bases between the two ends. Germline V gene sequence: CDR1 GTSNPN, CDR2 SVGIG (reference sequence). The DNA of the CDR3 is TGTGCCTGGACGCGGAATCAAGCTGGCTACACCTTC. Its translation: CAWTRNQAGYTF.

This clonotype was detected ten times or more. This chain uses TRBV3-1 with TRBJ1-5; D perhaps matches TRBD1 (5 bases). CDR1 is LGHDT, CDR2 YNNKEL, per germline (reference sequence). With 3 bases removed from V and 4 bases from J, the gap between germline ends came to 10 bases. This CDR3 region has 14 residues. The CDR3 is CASSQGTSNQPQHF. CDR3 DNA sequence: TGTGCCAGCAGCCAGGGGACTTCGAATCAGCCCCAGCATTTT.

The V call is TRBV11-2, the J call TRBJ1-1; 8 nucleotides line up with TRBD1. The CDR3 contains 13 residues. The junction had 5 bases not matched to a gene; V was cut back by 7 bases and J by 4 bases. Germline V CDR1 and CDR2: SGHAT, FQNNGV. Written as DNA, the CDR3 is TGTGCCAGCACCGAGGACAGGGCCACTGAAGCTTTCTTT. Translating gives CASTEDRATEAFF.

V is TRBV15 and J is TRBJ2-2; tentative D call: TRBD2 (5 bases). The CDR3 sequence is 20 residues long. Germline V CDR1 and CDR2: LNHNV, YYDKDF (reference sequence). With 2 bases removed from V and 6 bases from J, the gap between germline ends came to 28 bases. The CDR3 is CATSRWILTYRGRSAGELFF. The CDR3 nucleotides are TGTGCCACCAGCAGATGGATTTTAACATATCGGGGTCGGAGCGCCGGGGAGCTGTTTTTT. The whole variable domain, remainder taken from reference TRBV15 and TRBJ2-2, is DAMVIQNPRYQVTQFGKPVTLSCSQTLNHNVMYWYQQKSSQAPKLLFHYYDKDFNNEADTPDNFQSRRPNTSFCFLDIRSPGLGDTAMYLCATSRWILTYRGRSAGELFFGEGSRLTVL.

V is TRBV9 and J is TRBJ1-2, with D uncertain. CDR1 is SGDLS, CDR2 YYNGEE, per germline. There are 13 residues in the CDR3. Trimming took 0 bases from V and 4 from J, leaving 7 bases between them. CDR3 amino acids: CASSVDSAYGYTF. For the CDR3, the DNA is TGTGCCAGCAGCGTAGACTCAGCCTATGGCTACACCTTC.

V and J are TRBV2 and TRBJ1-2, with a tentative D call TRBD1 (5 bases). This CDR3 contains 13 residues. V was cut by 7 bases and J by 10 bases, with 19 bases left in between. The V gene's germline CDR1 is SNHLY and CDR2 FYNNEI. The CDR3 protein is CASILLQGVVYTF. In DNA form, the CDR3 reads TGTGCCAGCATCCTGTTGCAGGGAGTTGTCTACACCTTC.

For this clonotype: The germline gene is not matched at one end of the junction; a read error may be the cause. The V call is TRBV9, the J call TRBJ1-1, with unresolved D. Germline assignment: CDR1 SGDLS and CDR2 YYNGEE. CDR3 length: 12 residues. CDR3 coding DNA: TGTGCTAGCAAGGGTGCGAACACTGAATCTTTCTTT. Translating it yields CASKGANTESFF.

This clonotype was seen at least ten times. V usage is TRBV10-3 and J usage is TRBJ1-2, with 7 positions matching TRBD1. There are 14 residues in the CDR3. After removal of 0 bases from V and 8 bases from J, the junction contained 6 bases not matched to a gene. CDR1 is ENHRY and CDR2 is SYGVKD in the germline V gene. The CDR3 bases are TGTGCCATCAGTGAGTCCCAGGGGGAGGCCGGCTACACCTTC. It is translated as CAISESQGEAGYTF.